This entry describes one T cell receptor beta chain. Its antigen remains unidentified. The CDR3 spans 16 residues. V shed 4 bases, J shed 4 bases, and the junction held 10 bases outside the gene matches. CDR1 is MDHEN and CDR2 is SYDVKM in the germline V gene. The sample belongs to a study of cytomegalovirus exposure and HLA in healthy donors. Whole-study context: Membership in the Caucasian-associated ancestry cluster was found for 81% of a few hundred genotyped donors. Study observations and caveats: Accurate prediction of HLA-A and HLA-B alleles (for most subjects) was reportedly achieved from TCR beta sequences. Cytomegalovirus-associated TCR beta chains were listed, numbering 150 to 200. Indistinguishable V segments, including TRBV6-2 and TRBV6-3, were excluded.

The PCR had 60 Vbeta and 13 Jbeta primers. Repertoires were generated with immunoSEQ multiplex PCR, while TCRdb's copy carries only in-frame clones and drops some. The table lists fewer than 200,000 clones, 75% to 90% of them singletons, with around 0.98% in the top ten. J is TRBJ1-1 and V is TRBV28, with TRBD1 matching over 9 bases. This sequence was found in a boy younger than 10 in good health and CMV-seronegative. What was sequenced was PBMCs. CDR3 in amino acids: CASSSWTGEVFTEAFF. DNA for the CDR3: TGTGCCAGCAGTTCTTGGACAGGGGAGGTATTCACTGAAGCTTTCTTT.